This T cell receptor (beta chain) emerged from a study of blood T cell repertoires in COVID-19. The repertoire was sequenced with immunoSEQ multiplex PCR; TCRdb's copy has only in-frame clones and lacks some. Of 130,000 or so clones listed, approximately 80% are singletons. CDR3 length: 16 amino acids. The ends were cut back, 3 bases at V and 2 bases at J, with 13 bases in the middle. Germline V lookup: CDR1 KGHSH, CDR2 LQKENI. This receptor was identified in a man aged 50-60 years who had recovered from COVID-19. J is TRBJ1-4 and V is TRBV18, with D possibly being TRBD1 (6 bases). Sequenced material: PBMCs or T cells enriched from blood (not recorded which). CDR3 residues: CASSPWGTSTNEKLFF. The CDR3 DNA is TGTGCCAGCTCACCGTGGGGGACATCTACTAATGAAAAACTGTTTTTT.